The 19 T cell receptor beta chains below were found in one sample sequenced in a study of blood T cells in healthy people across ages. PCR was performed a second time for about 6 to 12 cycles using a sample-barcoded 5' primer and a J-beta primer mix. In TCRdb, the 5' RACE reads were re-called with MiXCR into one record per CDR3 protein. The sample has about 1,400,000 distinct CDR3 sequences, roughly 40% seen once. Sequencing input: blood. These receptors were collected from a young woman in good health.

This chain joins TRBV30 and TRBJ2-6; perhaps TRBD2 as D (6 bases). The CDR3 is 15 amino acids. Germline CDR1 GTSNPN, CDR2 SVGIG (reference sequence). Trimming shortened V by 4 bases and J by 4 bases, and 14 bases separated the two germline ends. The CDR3 DNA sequence: TGTGCCTGGATGGGTCGGGGGTTCGGGGCCAACGTCCTGACTTTC. Translated, it gives CAWMGRGFGANVLTF. The whole variable domain, remainder taken from reference TRBV30 and TRBJ2-6, is SQTIHQWPATLVQPVGSPLSLECTVEGTSNPNLYWYRQAAGRGLQLLFYSVGIGQISSEVPQNLSASRPQDRQFILSSKKLLLSDSGFYLCAWMGRGFGANVLTFGAGSRLTVL.

This clonotype has more than one count but fewer than ten. J is TRBJ2-3 and V is TRBV4-2; TRBD2 aligns across 12 bases. The CDR3 runs 18 residues. V trimming: 4 bases; J trimming: 1 base; junction bases outside the gene matches: 9. Germline-derived CDR1 and CDR2 are LGHNA and YNFKEQ. The CDR3 sequence is CASSRYLTSGSGTDTQYF. DNA of the CDR3: TGTGCCAGCAGCCGATACCTGACTAGCGGGAGTGGCACAGATACGCAGTATTTT.

In regard to this clonotype: Germline and junction disagree at one end, which may indicate a read error. V is TRBV5-1 and J is TRBJ2-1; D is unclear. The CDR3 extends over 15 amino acids. Looked up from germline, CDR1 is SGHRS and CDR2 is YFSETQ. The CDR3 region has the DNA TGCGCCAGCAGCGTTGGACGAGCCTCCTACGATGAGCAGTTCTTC. Its protein is CASSVGRASYDEQFF.

J is TRBJ2-1 and V is TRBV3-1; D gene unclear. V lost 2 bases to trimming and J lost 5 bases, with 13 bases between them. The germline V gene has CDR1 LGHDT and CDR2 YNNKEL (reference sequence). The CDR3 loop spans 15 amino acids. CDR3 sequence reads: CASSQNSLENNEQFF. CDR3 nucleotides: TGTGCCAGCAGCCAAAATAGTCTCGAGAACAATGAGCAGTTCTTC.

The chain joins TRBV25-1 to TRBJ2-7; D possibly matches TRBD1 or TRBD2 (5 bases each). Between the trimmed V and J ends, which lost 3 bases and 1 base, there was a span of 16 bases. The CDR3 totals 16 residues. Per the germline V gene, CDR1 is MGHDK and CDR2 is SYGVNS. The CDR3 bases are TGTGCCAGCAGTGACCCGGGACCCAAGTCGTCCTACGAGCAGTACTTC. It yields the protein CASSDPGPKSSYEQYF.

CDR3 in DNA: TGTGCCAGCACCACCCTAGGACTAGTTCGGGAGACCCAGTACTTC. Its protein product is CASTTLGLVRETQYF. The gene calls are TRBV3-1 and TRBJ2-5; 7 bases match TRBD2. Unmatched junction bases numbered 13, after V lost 7 bases and J lost 5 bases. Germline V lookup: CDR1 LGHDT, CDR2 YNNKEL (reference sequence). The CDR3 loop spans 15 amino acids.

This clonotype was counted a few times. In nucleotides, the CDR3 is TGCAGTGCTAGAGTCGTCTTGGGCCTAGCGATAGAGACCCAGTACTTC. It is translated as CSARVVLGLAIETQYF. The chain employs TRBV20-1 and TRBJ2-5; D is possibly TRBD2 (6 bases). The CDR3 has 16 amino acids. V was shortened by 1 base and J by 4 bases, with 19 bases between the two germline ends. The germline V gene encodes CDR1 DFQATT and CDR2 SNEGSKA (reference sequence).

This clonotype was recorded many times. The rearrangement links TRBV3-1 to TRBJ2-7, with D tentatively TRBD1 (7 bases). Looked up from germline, CDR1 is LGHDT and CDR2 is YNNKEL (reference sequence). The CDR3 runs to 15 residues. V was shortened by 5 bases and J by 3 bases, with 17 bases between the two germline ends. The CDR3 nucleotides read TGTGCCAGCAGCGGTCGGGAGACAGGGAACTACGAGCAGTACTTC. Translating it yields CASSGRETGNYEQYF.

This clonotype appeared a few times. V usage is TRBV9 and J usage is TRBJ2-1; no reliable D call. Trimming left V 4 bases short and J 8 bases short, with 13 bases between. This CDR3 is built from 13 residues. The germline V gene encodes CDR1 SGDLS and CDR2 YYNGEE. The CDR3 nucleotides are TGTGCCAGCAGCTACATCAGCTCCCATGAGCAGTTCTTC. As protein: CASSYISSHEQFF.

The chain links TRBV12-3 or TRBV12-4 to TRBJ2-1; weak D call: TRBD1 (6 bases). This CDR3 has 12 residues. The V end was cut by 3 bases, the J end by 15 bases, with 15 bases between. Here the CDR3 reads CASSFDRSSWFF. The CDR3 nucleotides are TGTGCCAGCAGTTTCGACAGGTCCTCGTGGTTCTTC.

The chain is built from TRBV4-2 and TRBJ2-2, with D tentatively TRBD2 (6 bases). The V end was cut by 0 bases, the J end by 4 bases, with 21 bases between. CDR1 is LGHNA and CDR2 is YNFKEQ in the germline V gene. This CDR3 has 19 amino acids. The CDR3 nucleotides are TGTGCCAGCAGCCAAGATGTCAGCGGGCCCCGCTGGGCCACCGGGGAGCTGTTTTTT. Translated: CASSQDVSGPRWATGELFF.

On this clonotype itself: Germline is not matched at one junction end, which may reflect a read error. CDR3 sequence reads: CASTEGQFYGQYF. The CDR3 region has the DNA TGTGCCAGCACAGAGGGACAGTTCTACGGGCAGTACTTC. The V and J genes are TRBV28 and TRBJ2-7; TRBD1 agrees at 7 bases. Germline CDR1 and CDR2: MDHEN and SYDVKM. The CDR3 contains 13 residues.

The gene calls are TRBV7-9 and TRBJ2-5, with TRBD2 matching 7 bases. V lost 5 bases to trimming and J lost 5 bases; unmatched junction nucleotides: 11. The CDR3 is 15 residues long. Germline V CDR1 and CDR2: SEHNR, FQNEAQ (reference sequence). CDR3 sequence (DNA): TGTGCCAGCAGCCCTACTCAGCGGGGATGGGAGACCCAGTACTTC. This sequence encodes CASSPTQRGWETQYF.

The chain has TRBV3-1 and TRBJ2-5; a possible D gene is TRBD1 (6 bases). The CDR3 totals 13 residues. Germline V CDR1 and CDR2: LGHDT, YNNKEL (reference sequence). Trimming took off 5 bases at V and 1 base at J, with 8 bases between the two ends. This CDR3 reads CASSGRGQETQYF. CDR3 sequence (DNA): TGTGCCAGCAGCGGCAGGGGCCAAGAGACCCAGTACTTC.

This clonotype was observed a handful of times. The chain has TRBV7-2 and TRBJ2-1; 7 bases are a match to TRBD2. V shed 5 bases, J shed 3 bases, and the junction held 13 bases outside the gene matches. Germline CDR1 SGHTA, CDR2 FQGNSA. This CDR3 is 17 amino acids long. The CDR3: CASSPGWAGDLYNEQFF. Written as DNA, the CDR3 is TGTGCCAGCAGCCCAGGATGGGCGGGGGACCTCTACAATGAGCAGTTCTTC.

This rearrangement joins TRBV7-2 to TRBJ1-5; no clear D gene. The CDR3 consists of 15 residues. Germline V lookup: CDR1 SGHTA, CDR2 FQGNSA. Trimming shortened V by 6 bases and J by 9 bases, and 21 bases separated the two germline ends. The CDR3 nucleotides read TGTGCCAGCAGTCGTGGGCCAGGTCTGGGAGCGCCCCAGCATTTT. It translates to CASSRGPGLGAPQHF.

The chain combines TRBV7-9 with TRBJ1-6; unclear D gene. The ends were cut back, 1 base at V and 6 bases at J, with 19 bases in the middle. This CDR3 has 18 residues. CDR1 SEHNR and CDR2 FQNEAQ come from the germline V gene (reference sequence). The CDR3: CASSLVLASTYANSPLHF. CDR3 DNA: TGTGCCAGCAGCTTAGTTCTGGCCAGCACATACGCTAATTCACCCCTCCACTTT. The whole variable domain, filled in from reference TRBV7-9 and TRBJ1-6, reads DTGVSQNPRHKITKRGQNVTFRCDPISEHNRLYWYRQTLGQGPEFLTYFQNEAQLEKSRLLSDRFSAERPKGSFSTLEIQRTEQGDSAMYLCASSLVLASTYANSPLHFGNGTRLTVT.

Only a few counts were recorded for this clonotype. V and J are TRBV9 and TRBJ2-3, with D perhaps TRBD1 or TRBD2 (5 bases each). This CDR3 has 18 amino acids. Trimming pared 3 bases from V and 0 bases from J, leaving 20 bases between. Germline V CDR1 and CDR2: SGDLS, YYNGEE. CDR3 sequence: CASSAALRGTGSTDTQYF. The DNA for the CDR3 is TGTGCCAGCAGCGCAGCGCTCCGTGGGACGGGAAGCACAGATACGCAGTATTTT.

Worth noting for this clonotype: Sequence at one end of the junction differs from germline and may be a read error. V and J are TRBV27 and TRBJ2-7, with D perhaps matching TRBD2 (6 bases). The end of the DNA is better explained by TRBJ2-5, so the J call may be wrong. Germline CDR1 MNHEY, CDR2 SMNVEV (reference sequence). The CDR3 extends over 13 amino acids. In DNA form, the CDR3 reads TGTGCCTGCAGTTACATCGGGAGAGAGACCCAGTACTTC. It is translated as CACSYIGRETQYF.